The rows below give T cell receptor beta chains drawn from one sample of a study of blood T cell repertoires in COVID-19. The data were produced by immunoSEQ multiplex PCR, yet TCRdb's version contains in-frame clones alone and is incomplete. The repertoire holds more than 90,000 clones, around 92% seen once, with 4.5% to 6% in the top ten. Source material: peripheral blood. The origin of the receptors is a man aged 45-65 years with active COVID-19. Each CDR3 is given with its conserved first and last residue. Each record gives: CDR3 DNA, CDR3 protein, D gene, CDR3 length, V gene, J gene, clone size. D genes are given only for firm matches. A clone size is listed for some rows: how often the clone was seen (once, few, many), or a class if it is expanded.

TGTGCCAGTAATGAGGGTTCCACCCTTGGGTATGGCTACACCTTC	CASNEGSTLGYGYTF	.	15	TRBV19	TRBJ1-2	.
TGTGCCAGCAGGGGGAGTATAAACAATGAGCAGTTCTTC	CASRGSINNEQFF	.	13	TRBV5-6	TRBJ2-1	.
TGTGCCACCAGTGACCCGGGGACAGGCCGTGATGAGCAGTTCTTC	CATSDPGTGRDEQFF	TRBD1	15	TRBV24-1	TRBJ2-1	.
TGTGCCAGCGAGGATAGCGGGAGGCTAGCCAAAAACATTCAGTACTTC	CASEDSGRLAKNIQYF	TRBD2	16	TRBV7-9	TRBJ2-4	.
TGTGCCAGCAGTCGCCCGCAGGCTGGGAGCACTGAAGCTTTCTTT	CASSRPQAGSTEAFF	.	15	TRBV6-5	TRBJ1-1	.
TGTGCCAGCAGTGGACCTCTAGCGGGAGCGGGGTCCTACAATGAGCAGTTCTTC	CASSGPLAGAGSYNEQFF	TRBD2	18	TRBV6-1	TRBJ2-1	.
TGCGCCAGCAGCCAATCGGACAGGGCCAACGTCCTGACTTTC	CASSQSDRANVLTF	.	14	TRBV4-1	TRBJ2-6	.
TGTGCCAGCAGTTACCCGGACTCTTACAATGAGCAGTTCTTC	CASSYPDSYNEQFF	.	14	TRBV6-5	TRBJ2-1	.
TGTGCCATTCAGGGATTGGGAAACACTGAAGCTTTCTTT	CAIQGLGNTEAFF	.	13	TRBV19	TRBJ1-1	once
TGCGCCAGCAGCCGTAGACTATCGACTAGCGGGAGCCCCTCCGAGCAGTACTTC	CASSRRLSTSGSPSEQYF	TRBD2	18	TRBV5-1	TRBJ2-7	.
TGTGCCAGCAGGGGAGGTCGGGGCTGGGATGGCTACACCTTC	CASRGGRGWDGYTF	.	14	TRBV28	TRBJ1-2	.
TGTGCCAGCAGCCCGCGCAGGGGGAGAGATACGCAGTATTTT	CASSPRRGRDTQYF	TRBD1	14	TRBV13	TRBJ2-3	.
TGCGCCAGCAGTGAGTCAGGGACAGGGAATGAAAAACTGTTTTTT	CASSESGTGNEKLFF	TRBD1	15	TRBV10-2	TRBJ1-4	.
TGTGCCAGCAGCTTAGGGACAGCCCAGTACACAGATACGCAGTATTTT	CASSLGTAQYTDTQYF	.	16	TRBV7-9	TRBJ2-3	.
TGTGCGACCGGGACTAGCGGGATCGGCGACAATGAGCAGTTCTTC	CATGTSGIGDNEQFF	TRBD2	15	TRBV2	TRBJ2-1	.
TGCGCCAGCAGCCTGGGACAGCAAGAGACCCAGTACTTC	CASSLGQQETQYF	TRBD1	13	TRBV4-1	TRBJ2-5	.
TGTGCCAGCATGCCGGACAGGGGAAAGGTCGGGGAGCTGTTTTTT	CASMPDRGKVGELFF	TRBD1	15	TRBV25-1	TRBJ2-2	.
TGTGCCTCTGTAAGCGATAGCACAGATACGCAGTATTTT	CASVSDSTDTQYF	.	13	TRBV6-5	TRBJ2-3	.
TGTGCCAGTAGTATGGGACTGTATAGCAATCAGCCCCAGCATTTT	CASSMGLYSNQPQHF	.	15	TRBV19	TRBJ1-5	.
TGTGCCGGACTTCTGGGGGGTAGGGACAATGAGCAGTTCTTC	CAGLLGGRDNEQFF	.	14	TRBV27	TRBJ2-1	.
TGCAGTTCCCGTAGCGGGACCCATGAGCAGTTCTTC	CSSRSGTHEQFF	TRBD2	12	TRBV29-1	TRBJ2-1	.
TGTGCCAGCAGTTTAGCAGGGCCCCTCGAGCAGTACTTC	CASSLAGPLEQYF	.	13	TRBV28	TRBJ2-7	once
TGTGCCAGCAGTCGGACAGGGTTAGCCGGGGAGCTGTTTTTT	CASSRTGLAGELFF	TRBD1	14	TRBV27	TRBJ2-2	.
TGTGCCTGGACCCAACAGGGACCTTATGGCTACACCTTC	CAWTQQGPYGYTF	.	13	TRBV30	TRBJ1-2	.